This T cell receptor (beta chain) emerged from a study of blood T cell repertoires in COVID-19. Study at large: The samples span acute and convalescent COVID-19 from the United States, Italy and Spain. Sources were T cells, B-cell-depleted T cells, or PBMCs; the material itself was cDNA or gDNA.

Germline V gene sequence: CDR1 MDHEN, CDR2 SYDVKM. The CDR3 extends over 11 amino acids. The assay was immunoSEQ multiplex PCR, and TCRdb's table has in-frame clones only and misses some. Of more than 200,000 clones listed, around 88% are singletons. This TCR was sampled from a woman aged 25 to 39 who had recovered from COVID-19. The sample consisted of PBMCs or T cells enriched from blood (not recorded which). The V gene is TRBV28, the J gene TRBJ1-1, with D perhaps TRBD1 (5 bases). The CDR3 reads CTAGGNTEAFF. Here the CDR3 DNA reads TGTACGGCGGGGGGGAACACTGAAGCTTTCTTT.